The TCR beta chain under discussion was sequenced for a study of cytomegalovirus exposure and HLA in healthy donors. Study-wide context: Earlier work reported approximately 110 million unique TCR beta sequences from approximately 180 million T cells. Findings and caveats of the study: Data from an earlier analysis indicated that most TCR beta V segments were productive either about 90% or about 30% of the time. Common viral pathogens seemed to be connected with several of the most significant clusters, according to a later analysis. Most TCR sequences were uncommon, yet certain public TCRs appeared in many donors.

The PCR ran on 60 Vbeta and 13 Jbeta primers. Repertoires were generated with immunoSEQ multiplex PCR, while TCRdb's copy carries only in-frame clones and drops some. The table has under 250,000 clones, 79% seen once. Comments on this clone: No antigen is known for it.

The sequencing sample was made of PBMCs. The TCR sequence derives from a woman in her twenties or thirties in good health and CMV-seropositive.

CDR3 nucleotide sequence: TGTGCCACGAGTCTAGGCAATGAGCAGTTCTTC. Translating it yields CATSLGNEQFF. The chain recombines TRBV10-3 with TRBJ2-1; D remains ambiguous. CDR3 size: 11 residues. The ends were cut back, 10 bases at V and 6 bases at J, with 10 bases in the middle. The V gene's germline CDR1 is ENHRY and CDR2 SYGVKD.